Listed here is a single T cell receptor beta chain. The antigen remains unidentified. Given a much more abundant clone one base away, this may be a read error. The source of the sample is a study of T cells in Graves' hyperthyroidism and ophthalmopathy. V was cut by 3 bases and J by 2 bases, with 8 bases left in between. CDR1 and CDR2 from the germline V gene are LNHNV and YYDKDF (reference sequence). The CDR3 is 13 residues long. Amplified TCR beta CDR3 regions came from RNA transcripts. An initial round of RT-PCR targeting the TCR CDR3 relied on the HTBI primer set. TCRdb re-called the multiplex PCR reads with MiXCR, one entry per CDR3 protein. The sample holds a few hundred thousand distinct CDR3 sequences, less than 20% seen once. Study-level findings and limits: Most clonotypes that expanded in the thyroid above 0.001 also showed up in blood.

Material: blood. This clonotype originated in a woman aged 30 to 39 with Graves' hyperthyroidism. V gene TRBV15 combines with J gene TRBJ2-7; D is ambiguous. The CDR3 DNA follows: TGTGCCACCAGCAGTAGGATCACCTACGAGCAGTACTTC. Amino acids: CATSSRITYEQYF. Combining the CDR3 with reference TRBV15 and TRBJ2-7 gives the whole variable domain DAMVIQNPRYQVTQFGKPVTLSCSQTLNHNVMYWYQQKSSQAPKLLFHYYDKDFNNEADTPDNFQSRRPNTSFCFLDIRSPGLGDTAMYLCATSSRITYEQYFGPGTRLTVT.